This T cell receptor beta chain stems from a study of T cells after yellow fever vaccination. Trimming cost V 5 bases and J 7 bases; bases outside gene matches: 7. There are 15 residues in the CDR3. The germline V gene has CDR1 MNHEY and CDR2 SVGAGI. In TCRdb, the 5' RACE reads were re-called with MiXCR into one record per CDR3 protein. The data contain some 320,000 distinct CDR3 sequences, 7.5% to 9% of them singletons. There are many counts of this clonotype. Antigen specificity is unknown. Broader study findings: Some clonotypes, a small share, were shared between CD4 and CD8 compartments.

Sequenced here: PBMCs, sampled on the day of the first yellow fever vaccination. This chain links TRBV6-5 with TRBJ1-5, with 11 bases identical to TRBD1. The clonotype comes from a man aged 18 to 29 who received the YFV17D yellow fever vaccine. The CDR3 is CASSTGTGGRQPQHF. The CDR3 DNA reads as TGTGCCAGCAGTACGGGGACAGGGGGGAGGCAGCCCCAGCATTTT.